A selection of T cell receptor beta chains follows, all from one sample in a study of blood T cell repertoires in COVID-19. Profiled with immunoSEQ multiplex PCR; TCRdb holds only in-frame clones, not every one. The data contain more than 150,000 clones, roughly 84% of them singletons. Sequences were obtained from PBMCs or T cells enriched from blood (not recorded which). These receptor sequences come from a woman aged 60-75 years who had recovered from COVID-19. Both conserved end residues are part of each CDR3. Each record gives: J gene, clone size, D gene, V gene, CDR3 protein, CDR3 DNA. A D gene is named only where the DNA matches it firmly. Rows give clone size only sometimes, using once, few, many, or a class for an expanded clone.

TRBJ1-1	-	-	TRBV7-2	CASSIVTGRNTEAFF	TGTGCCAGTTCCATAGTGACAGGAAGGAACACTGAAGCTTTCTTT
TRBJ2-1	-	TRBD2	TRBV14	CASSQDIGAGVYEQFF	TGTGCCAGCAGCCAAGATATTGGAGCGGGAGTCTATGAGCAGTTCTTC
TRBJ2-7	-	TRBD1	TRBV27	CASKRQGQSYEQYF	TGTGCCAGCAAAAGGCAGGGACAGAGCTACGAGCAGTACTTC
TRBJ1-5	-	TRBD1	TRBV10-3	CATRTGDNQPQHF	TGTGCCACCCGGACAGGGGACAATCAGCCCCAGCATTTT
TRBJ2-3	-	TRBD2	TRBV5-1	CASSSGLAGPDTQYF	TGCGCCAGCAGCTCGGGACTAGCGGGGCCGGATACGCAGTATTTT
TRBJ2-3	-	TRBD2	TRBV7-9	CASSLSGGTDTQYF	TGTGCCAGCAGCCTTAGCGGGGGCACAGATACGCAGTATTTT
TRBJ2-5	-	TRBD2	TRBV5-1	CASSSGLAGTRETQYF	TGCGCCAGCAGCTCGGGATTAGCGGGGACGAGGGAGACCCAGTACTTC
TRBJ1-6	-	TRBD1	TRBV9	CASSVDGQGYNSPLHF	TGTGCCAGCAGCGTAGATGGACAGGGATATAATTCACCCCTCCACTTT
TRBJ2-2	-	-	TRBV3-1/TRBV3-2	CASSRDITNTGELFF	TGTGCCAGCAGCCGGGACATCACGAACACCGGGGAGCTGTTTTTT
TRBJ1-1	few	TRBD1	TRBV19	CASSSRTGRVTEAFF	TGTGCCAGTAGTTCTCGGACAGGACGGGTCACTGAAGCTTTCTTT
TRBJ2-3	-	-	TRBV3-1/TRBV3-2	CASSPQGRGRGTDTQYF	TGTGCCAGCAGCCCCCAAGGCAGGGGTAGGGGGACAGATACGCAGTATTTT
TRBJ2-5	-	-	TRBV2	CASSESPTRQSRTQYF	TGTGCCAGCAGTGAATCACCGACTAGGCAATCGCGGACCCAGTACTTC
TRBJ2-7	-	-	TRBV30	CAWSLNRADEQYF	TGTGCCTGGAGTCTGAACAGGGCCGACGAGCAGTACTTC
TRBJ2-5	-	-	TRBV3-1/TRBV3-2	CASSQGVQGETQYF	TGTGCCAGCAGCCAAGGGGTCCAGGGAGAGACCCAGTACTTC
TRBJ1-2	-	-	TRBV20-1	CSASVGAGYGYTF	TGCAGTGCTAGTGTGGGGGCTGGCTATGGCTACACCTTC
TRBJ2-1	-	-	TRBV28	CASSSPLGGHEQFF	TGTGCCAGCAGTTCCCCCCTGGGGGGTCATGAGCAGTTCTTC
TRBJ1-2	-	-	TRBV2	CASGLSRDVGYGYTF	TGTGCCAGCGGACTAAGTAGGGACGTTGGCTATGGCTACACCTTC
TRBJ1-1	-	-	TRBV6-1	CASSDEGGITEAFF	TGTGCCAGCAGTGACGAGGGGGGGATCACTGAAGCTTTCTTT
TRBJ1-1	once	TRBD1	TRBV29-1	CSAQGQLNTEAFF	TGCAGCGCCCAGGGACAGCTGAACACTGAAGCTTTCTTT
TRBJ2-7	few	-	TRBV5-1	CASSLVGGNSYEQYF	TGCGCCAGCAGCTTGGTAGGGGGAAACTCCTACGAGCAGTACTTC
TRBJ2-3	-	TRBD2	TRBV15	CATTELAGETDTQYF	TGTGCCACCACAGAACTAGCGGGAGAGACAGATACGCAGTATTTT
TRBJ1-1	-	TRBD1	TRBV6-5	CASSSSGQAVSGAFF	TGTGCCAGCAGTTCCTCGGGACAGGCCGTCTCGGGAGCTTTCTTT
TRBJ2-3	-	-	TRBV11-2	CASSLDGLAPLDF	TGTGCCAGCAGCTTAGATGGGCTAGCTCCCTTGGATTTT
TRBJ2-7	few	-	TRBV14	CASSLGPGSEQYF	TGTGCCAGCAGCCTAGGACCGGGGTCCGAGCAGTACTTC
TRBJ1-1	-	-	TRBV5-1	CASSLQGYTEAFF	TGCGCCAGCAGCTTGCAGGGTTACACTGAAGCTTTCTTT
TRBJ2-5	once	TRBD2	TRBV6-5	CASSFLAGLQETQYF	TGTGCCAGCAGTTTTTTAGCGGGGCTCCAAGAGACCCAGTACTTC
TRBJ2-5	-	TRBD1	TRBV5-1	CASSSDRVGQETQYF	TGCGCCAGCAGCTCGGACAGGGTGGGCCAAGAGACCCAGTACTTC
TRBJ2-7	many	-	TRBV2	CASSVRGQNKDEQYF	TGTGCCAGCAGTGTGCGAGGACAGAATAAGGACGAGCAGTACTTC
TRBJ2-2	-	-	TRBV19	CASSSNTLAPATGELFF	TGTGCCAGTAGTAGCAACACATTGGCCCCCGCCACCGGGGAGCTGTTTTTT
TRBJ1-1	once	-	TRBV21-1	CASRGGAEGTEAFF	TGTGCCAGCAGAGGAGGGGCTGAGGGCACTGAAGCTTTCTTT
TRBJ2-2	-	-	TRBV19	CASSIRGGTNTGELFF	TGTGCCAGTAGTATACGGGGCGGGACCAACACCGGGGAGCTGTTTTTT
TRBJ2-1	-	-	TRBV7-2	CASSSGLLMVNEQFF	TGTGCCAGCAGCTCGGGACTCCTAATGGTCAATGAGCAGTTCTTC
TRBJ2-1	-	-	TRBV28	CASSLGLAQFF	TGTGCCAGCAGTTTGGGGCTGGCGCAGTTCTTC
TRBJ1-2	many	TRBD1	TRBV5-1	CASSLVTGNYGYTF	TGCGCCAGCAGCTTGGTGACAGGGAACTATGGCTACACCTTC
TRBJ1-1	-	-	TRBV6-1	CASSLEGGNTEAFF	TGTGCCAGCAGTTTGGAAGGGGGGAACACTGAAGCTTTCTTT
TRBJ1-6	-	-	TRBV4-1	CASSQESRSNSPLHF	TGCGCCAGCAGCCAAGAGAGTCGGAGCAATTCACCCCTCCACTTT
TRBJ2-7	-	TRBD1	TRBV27	CASGRIGTGFYEQYF	TGTGCCAGCGGTCGGATAGGGACAGGGTTCTACGAGCAGTACTTC
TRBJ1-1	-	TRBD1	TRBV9	CASSVSGTGGWEAFF	TGTGCCAGCAGCGTTTCCGGGACAGGGGGGTGGGAAGCTTTCTTT
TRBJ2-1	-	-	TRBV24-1	CATSDSDGSSYNEQFF	TGTGCCACCAGTGATTCCGACGGGAGCTCCTACAATGAGCAGTTCTTC
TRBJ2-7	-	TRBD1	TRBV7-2	CASSLGTGGSYEQYF	TGTGCCAGCAGCTTAGGGACAGGGGGGTCCTACGAGCAGTACTTC
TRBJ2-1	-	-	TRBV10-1	CASNPSYNEQFF	TGCGCCAGCAATCCCTCGTACAATGAGCAGTTCTTC
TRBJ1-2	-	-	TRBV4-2	CASSQDLTRGRANYGYTF	TGTGCCAGCAGCCAAGATCTAACCAGGGGAAGGGCTAACTATGGCTACACCTTC
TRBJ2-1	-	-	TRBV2	CASSDRVWRNEQFF	TGTGCCAGCAGTGACAGGGTTTGGCGAAATGAGCAGTTCTTC
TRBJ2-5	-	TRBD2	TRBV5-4	CASTIQSGEETQYF	TGTGCCAGCACCATTCAAAGCGGGGAAGAGACCCAGTACTTC
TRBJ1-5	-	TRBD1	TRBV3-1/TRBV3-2	CASQGAFNQPQHF	TGTGCCAGCCAGGGGGCTTTCAATCAGCCCCAGCATTTT
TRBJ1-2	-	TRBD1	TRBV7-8	CASSTGTGPRDTF	TGTGCCAGCAGCACCGGGACAGGGCCAAGGGACACCTTC
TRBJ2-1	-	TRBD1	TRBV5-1	CASSLNTGEGVEQFF	TGCGCCAGCAGCTTGAACACAGGGGAAGGGGTTGAGCAGTTCTTC
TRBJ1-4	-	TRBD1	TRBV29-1	CSVGQGSTNEKLFF	TGCAGCGTAGGACAGGGGTCAACTAATGAAAAACTGTTTTTT
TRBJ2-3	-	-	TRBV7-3	CASSLIGAGDTQYF	TGTGCCAGCAGCTTAATAGGGGCAGGAGATACGCAGTATTTT
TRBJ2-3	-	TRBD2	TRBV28	CASSLLGTSGISTDTQYF	TGTGCCAGCAGTTTATTGGGGACTAGCGGAATTAGCACAGATACGCAGTATTTT
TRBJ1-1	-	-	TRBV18	CASSGLGQTEAFF	TGTGCCAGCTCAGGGTTGGGACAAACTGAAGCTTTCTTT
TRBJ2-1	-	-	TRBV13	CASRPGSSYNEQFF	TGTGCCAGCCGGCCGGGAAGCTCCTACAATGAGCAGTTCTTC